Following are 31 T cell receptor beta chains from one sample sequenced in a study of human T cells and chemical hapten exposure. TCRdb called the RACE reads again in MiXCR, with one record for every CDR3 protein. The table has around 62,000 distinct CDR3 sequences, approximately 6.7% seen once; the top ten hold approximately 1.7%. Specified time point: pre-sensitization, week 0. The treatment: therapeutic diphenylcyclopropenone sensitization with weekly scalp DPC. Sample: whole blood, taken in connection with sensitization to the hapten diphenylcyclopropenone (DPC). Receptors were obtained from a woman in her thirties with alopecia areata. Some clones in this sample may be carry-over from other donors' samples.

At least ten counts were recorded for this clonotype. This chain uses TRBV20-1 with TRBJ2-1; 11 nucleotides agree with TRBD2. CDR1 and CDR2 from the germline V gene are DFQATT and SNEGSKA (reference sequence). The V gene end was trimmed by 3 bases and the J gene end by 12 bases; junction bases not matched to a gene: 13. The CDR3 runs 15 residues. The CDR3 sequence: CSARLIAGGSQGQFF. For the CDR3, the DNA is TGCAGTGCTAGGCTTATAGCGGGGGGGTCTCAAGGGCAGTTCTTC.

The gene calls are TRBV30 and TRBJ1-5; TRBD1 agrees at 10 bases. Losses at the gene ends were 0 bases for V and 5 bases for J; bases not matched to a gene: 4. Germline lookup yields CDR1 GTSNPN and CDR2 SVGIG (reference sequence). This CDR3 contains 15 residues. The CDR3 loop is CAWSVEGQGDQPQHF. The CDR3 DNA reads TGTGCCTGGAGTGTCGAAGGACAGGGGGATCAGCCCCAGCATTTT. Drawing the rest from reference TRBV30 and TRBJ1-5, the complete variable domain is SQTIHQWPATLVQPVGSPLSLECTVEGTSNPNLYWYRQAAGRGLQLLFYSVGIGQISSEVPQNLSASRPQDRQFILSSKKLLLSDSGFYLCAWSVEGQGDQPQHFGDGTRLSIL.

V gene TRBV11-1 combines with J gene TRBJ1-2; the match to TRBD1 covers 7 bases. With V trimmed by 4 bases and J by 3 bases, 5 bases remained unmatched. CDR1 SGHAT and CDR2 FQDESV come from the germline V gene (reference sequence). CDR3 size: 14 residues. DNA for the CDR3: TGTGCCAGCAGCTGGTCTACAGGGGACTATGGCTACACCTTC. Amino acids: CASSWSTGDYGYTF.

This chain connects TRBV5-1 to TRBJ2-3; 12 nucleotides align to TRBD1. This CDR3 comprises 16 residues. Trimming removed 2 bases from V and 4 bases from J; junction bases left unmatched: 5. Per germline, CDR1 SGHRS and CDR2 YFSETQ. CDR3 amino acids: CASSFGTGGFADTQYF. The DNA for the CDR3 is TGCGCCAGCAGCTTTGGGACAGGGGGCTTCGCAGATACGCAGTATTTT.

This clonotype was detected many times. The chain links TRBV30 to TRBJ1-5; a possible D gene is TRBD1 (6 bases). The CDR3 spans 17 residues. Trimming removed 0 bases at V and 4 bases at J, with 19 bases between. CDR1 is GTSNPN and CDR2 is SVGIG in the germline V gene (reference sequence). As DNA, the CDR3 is TGTGCCTGGAGTGTACCGGGGGGGCACCCAAGGAATCAGCCCCAGCATTTT. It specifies CAWSVPGGHPRNQPQHF.

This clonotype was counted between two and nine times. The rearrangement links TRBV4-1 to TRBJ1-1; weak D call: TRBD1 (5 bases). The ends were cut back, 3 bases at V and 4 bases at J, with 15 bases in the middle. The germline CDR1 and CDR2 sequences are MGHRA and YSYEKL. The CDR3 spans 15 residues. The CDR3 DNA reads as TGCGCCAGCAGCCAGCCTTCGGGGGGTACCACTGAAGCTTTCTTT. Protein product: CASSQPSGGTTEAFF.

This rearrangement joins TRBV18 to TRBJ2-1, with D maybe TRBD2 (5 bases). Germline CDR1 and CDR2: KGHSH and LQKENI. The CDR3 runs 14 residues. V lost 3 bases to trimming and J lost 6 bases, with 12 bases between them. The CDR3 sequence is CASSPSEGFNEQFF. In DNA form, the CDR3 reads TGTGCCAGCTCACCTAGTGAGGGTTTCAATGAGCAGTTCTTC.

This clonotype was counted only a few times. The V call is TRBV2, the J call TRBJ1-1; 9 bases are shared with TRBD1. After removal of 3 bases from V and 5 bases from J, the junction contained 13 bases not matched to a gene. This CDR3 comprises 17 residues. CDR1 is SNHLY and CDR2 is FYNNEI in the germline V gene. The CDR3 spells CASSDLLGQGGRTEAFF. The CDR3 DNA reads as TGTGCCAGCAGTGACCTTTTGGGACAGGGCGGGAGGACTGAAGCTTTCTTT.

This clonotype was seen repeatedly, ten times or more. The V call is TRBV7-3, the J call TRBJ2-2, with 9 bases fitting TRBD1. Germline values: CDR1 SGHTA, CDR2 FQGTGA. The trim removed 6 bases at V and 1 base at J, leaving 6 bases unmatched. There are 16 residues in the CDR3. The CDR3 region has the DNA TGTGCCAGCAGTCATACAGGGGGCCAGAACACCGGGGAGCTGTTTTTT. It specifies CASSHTGGQNTGELFF.

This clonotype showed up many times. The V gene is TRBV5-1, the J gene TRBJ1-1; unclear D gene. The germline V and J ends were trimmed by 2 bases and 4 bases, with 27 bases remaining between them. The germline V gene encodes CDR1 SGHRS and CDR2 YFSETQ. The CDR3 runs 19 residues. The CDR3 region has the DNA TGCGCCAGCAGCTTTGGTCCGAAGGGCAGGCGTTTGGGGAGCACTGAAGCTTTCTTT. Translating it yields CASSFGPKGRRLGSTEAFF. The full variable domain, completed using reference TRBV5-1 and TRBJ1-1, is KAGVTQTPRYLIKTRGQQVTLSCSPISGHRSVSWYQQTPGQGLQFLFEYFSETQRNKGNFPGRFSGRQFSNSRSEMNVSTLELGDSALYLCASSFGPKGRRLGSTEAFFGQGTRLTVV.

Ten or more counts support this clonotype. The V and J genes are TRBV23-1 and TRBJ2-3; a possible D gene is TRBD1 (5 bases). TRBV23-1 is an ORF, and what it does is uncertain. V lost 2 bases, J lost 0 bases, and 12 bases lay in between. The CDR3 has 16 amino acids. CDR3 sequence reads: CASSQRQGQSTDTQYF. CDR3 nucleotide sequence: TGCGCCAGCAGTCAACGGCAAGGACAAAGCACAGATACGCAGTATTTT.

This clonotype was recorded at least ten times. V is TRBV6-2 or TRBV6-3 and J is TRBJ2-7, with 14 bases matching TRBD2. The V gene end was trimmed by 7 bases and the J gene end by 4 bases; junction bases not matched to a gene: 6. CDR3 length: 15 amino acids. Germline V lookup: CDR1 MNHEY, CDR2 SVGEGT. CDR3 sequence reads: CASKAGTSGGYEQYF. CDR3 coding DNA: TGTGCCAGCAAGGCCGGGACTAGCGGGGGTTACGAGCAGTACTTC.

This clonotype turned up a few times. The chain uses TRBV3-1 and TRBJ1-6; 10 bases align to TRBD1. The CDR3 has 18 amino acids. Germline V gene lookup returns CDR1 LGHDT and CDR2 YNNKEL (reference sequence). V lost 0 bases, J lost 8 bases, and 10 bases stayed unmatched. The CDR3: CASSQEVPGQGMDSPLHF. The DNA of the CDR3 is TGTGCCAGCAGCCAAGAGGTCCCGGGACAGGGGATGGATTCACCCCTCCACTTT.

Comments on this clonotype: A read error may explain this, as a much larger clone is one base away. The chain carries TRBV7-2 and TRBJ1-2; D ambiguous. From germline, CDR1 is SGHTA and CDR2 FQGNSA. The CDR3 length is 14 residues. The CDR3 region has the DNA TGTGCCAGCAGCAAACAGACCCTAAGCTATGGCTACGCCTTC. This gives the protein CASSKQTLSYGYAF. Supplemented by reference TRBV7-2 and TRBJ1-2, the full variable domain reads GAGVSQSPSNKVTEKGKDVELRCDPISGHTALYWYRQSLGQGLEFLIYFQGNSAPDKSGLPSDRFSAERTGGSVSTLTIQRTQQEDSAVYLCASSKQTLSYGYAFGSGTRLTVV.

The CDR3 sequence: CASSPSVGTSGNTIYF. The DNA of the CDR3 is TGTGCCAGCTCACCAAGCGTGGGGACCTCTGGAAACACCATATATTTT. The rearrangement links TRBV18 to TRBJ1-3; a possible D gene is TRBD1 (5 bases). The CDR3 is 16 residues long. Germline V gene lookup returns CDR1 KGHSH and CDR2 LQKENI. The ends were cut back, 2 bases at V and 0 bases at J, with 11 bases in the middle.

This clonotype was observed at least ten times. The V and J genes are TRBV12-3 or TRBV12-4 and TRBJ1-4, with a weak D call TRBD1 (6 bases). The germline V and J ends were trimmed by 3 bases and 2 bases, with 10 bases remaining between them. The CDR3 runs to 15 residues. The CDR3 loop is CASSFGDITNEKLFF. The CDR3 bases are TGTGCCAGCAGTTTTGGGGACATCACTAATGAAAAACTGTTTTTT.

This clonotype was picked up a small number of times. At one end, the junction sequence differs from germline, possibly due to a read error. CDR3 in amino acids: CASSLYQGGRNAKLFF. CDR3 nucleotide sequence: TGTGCCAGCAGCCTCTATCAGGGGGGGAGGAATGCAAAACTGTTTTTT. The chain uses TRBV12-3 or TRBV12-4 and TRBJ1-4, with TRBD1 matching over 7 bases. There are 16 residues in the CDR3.

In DNA, the CDR3 is TGCAGCGTTGATACACCGCGCACGGGACAGGGGCCCCAAGAGACCCAGTACTTC. Its translation: CSVDTPRTGQGPQETQYF. The chain recombines TRBV29-1 with TRBJ2-5; 10 bases match TRBD1. CDR1 SQVTM and CDR2 ANQGSEA come from the germline V gene. With 3 bases clipped from V and 1 base from J, the junction kept 14 bases outside the gene matches. This CDR3 has 18 residues.

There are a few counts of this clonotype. CDR3 coding DNA: TGTGCCAGCAGTTCTAACCTCGGGACAGAAGCTTTCTTT. As protein: CASSSNLGTEAFF. The chain is built from TRBV6-6 and TRBJ1-1; D possibly corresponds to TRBD1 (6 bases). The CDR3 runs to 13 residues. The V gene lost 4 bases and the J gene lost 8 bases, with 14 bases spanning the gap. Germline V gene lookup returns CDR1 MNHNY and CDR2 SVGAGI (reference sequence).

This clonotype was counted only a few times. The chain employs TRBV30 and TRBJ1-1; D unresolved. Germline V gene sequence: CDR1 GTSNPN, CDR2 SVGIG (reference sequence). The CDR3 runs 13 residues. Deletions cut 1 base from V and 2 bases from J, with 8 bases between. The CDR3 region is CAWSGQSNTEAFF. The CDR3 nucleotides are TGTGCCTGGAGTGGGCAGTCTAACACTGAAGCTTTCTTT. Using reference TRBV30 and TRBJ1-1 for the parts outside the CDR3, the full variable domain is SQTIHQWPATLVQPVGSPLSLECTVEGTSNPNLYWYRQAAGRGLQLLFYSVGIGQISSEVPQNLSASRPQDRQFILSSKKLLLSDSGFYLCAWSGQSNTEAFFGQGTRLTVV.

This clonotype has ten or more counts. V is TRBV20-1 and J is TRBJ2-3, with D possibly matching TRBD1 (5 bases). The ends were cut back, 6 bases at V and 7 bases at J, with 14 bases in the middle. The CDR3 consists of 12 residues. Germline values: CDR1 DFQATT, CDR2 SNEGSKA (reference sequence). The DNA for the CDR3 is TGCAGTGCCCCGTCCGGACATCATACGCAGTATTTT. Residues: CSAPSGHHTQYF.

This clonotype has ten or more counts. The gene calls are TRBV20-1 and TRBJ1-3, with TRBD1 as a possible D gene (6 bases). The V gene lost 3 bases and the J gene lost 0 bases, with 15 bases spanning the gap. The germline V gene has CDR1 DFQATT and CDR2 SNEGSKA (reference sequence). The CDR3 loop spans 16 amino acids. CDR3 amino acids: CSARGDVRGSGNTIYF. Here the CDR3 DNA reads TGCAGTGCTAGGGGAGATGTCAGGGGCTCTGGAAACACCATATATTTT.

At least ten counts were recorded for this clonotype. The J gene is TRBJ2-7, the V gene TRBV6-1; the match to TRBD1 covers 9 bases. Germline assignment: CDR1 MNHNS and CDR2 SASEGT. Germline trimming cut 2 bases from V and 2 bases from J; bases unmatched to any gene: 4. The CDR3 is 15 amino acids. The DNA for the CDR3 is TGTGCCAGCAGTGAACCGGGACAGGGTACCTACGAGCAGTACTTC. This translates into CASSEPGQGTYEQYF.

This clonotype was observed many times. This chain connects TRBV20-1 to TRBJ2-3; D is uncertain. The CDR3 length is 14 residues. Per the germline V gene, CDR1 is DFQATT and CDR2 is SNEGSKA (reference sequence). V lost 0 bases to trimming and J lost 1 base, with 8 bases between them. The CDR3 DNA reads TGCAGTGCTAGAGATCCTAGAGGCACAGATACGCAGTATTTT. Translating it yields CSARDPRGTDTQYF.

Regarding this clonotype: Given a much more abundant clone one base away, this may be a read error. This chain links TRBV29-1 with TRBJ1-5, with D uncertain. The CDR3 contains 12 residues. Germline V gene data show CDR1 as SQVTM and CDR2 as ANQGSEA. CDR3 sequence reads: CSVVVANQPPHF. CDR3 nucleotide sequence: TGCAGCGTTGTAGTGGCAAATCAGCCCCCGCATTTT.

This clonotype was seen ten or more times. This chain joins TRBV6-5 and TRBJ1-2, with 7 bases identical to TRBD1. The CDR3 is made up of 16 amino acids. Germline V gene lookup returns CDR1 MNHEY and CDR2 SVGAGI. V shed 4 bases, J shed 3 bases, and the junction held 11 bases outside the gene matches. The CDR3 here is CASSWGGTDGHYGYTF. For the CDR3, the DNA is TGTGCCAGCAGTTGGGGGGGGACAGACGGACACTATGGCTACACCTTC.

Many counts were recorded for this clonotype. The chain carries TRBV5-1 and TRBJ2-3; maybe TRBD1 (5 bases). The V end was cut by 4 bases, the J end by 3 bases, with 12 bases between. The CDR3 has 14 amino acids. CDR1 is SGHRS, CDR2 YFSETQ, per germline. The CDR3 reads CASSPGPGTDTQYF. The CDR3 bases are TGCGCCAGCAGCCCGGGCCCAGGGACAGATACGCAGTATTTT.

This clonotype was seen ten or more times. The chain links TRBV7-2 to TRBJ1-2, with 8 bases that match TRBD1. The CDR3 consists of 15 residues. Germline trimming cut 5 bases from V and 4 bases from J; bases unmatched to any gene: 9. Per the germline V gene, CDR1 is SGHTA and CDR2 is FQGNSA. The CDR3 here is CASSTRQGSGYGYTF. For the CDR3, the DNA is TGTGCCAGCAGCACCCGACAGGGGAGCGGCTATGGCTACACCTTC. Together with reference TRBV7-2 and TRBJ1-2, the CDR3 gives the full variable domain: GAGVSQSPSNKVTEKGKDVELRCDPISGHTALYWYRQSLGQGLEFLIYFQGNSAPDKSGLPSDRFSAERTGGSVSTLTIQRTQQEDSAVYLCASSTRQGSGYGYTFGSGTRLTVV.

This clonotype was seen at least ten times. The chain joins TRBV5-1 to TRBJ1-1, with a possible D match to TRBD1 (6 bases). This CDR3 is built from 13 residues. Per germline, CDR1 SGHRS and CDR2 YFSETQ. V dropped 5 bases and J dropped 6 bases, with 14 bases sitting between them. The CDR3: CASSRGAGAEAFF. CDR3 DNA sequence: TGCGCCAGCAGTAGGGGGGCGGGAGCTGAAGCTTTCTTT.

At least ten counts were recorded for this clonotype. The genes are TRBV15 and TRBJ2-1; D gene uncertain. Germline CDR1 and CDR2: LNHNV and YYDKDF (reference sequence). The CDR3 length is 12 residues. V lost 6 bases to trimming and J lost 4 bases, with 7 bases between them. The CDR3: CATRTAYNEQFF. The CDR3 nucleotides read TGTGCCACCAGGACTGCTTACAATGAGCAGTTCTTC.

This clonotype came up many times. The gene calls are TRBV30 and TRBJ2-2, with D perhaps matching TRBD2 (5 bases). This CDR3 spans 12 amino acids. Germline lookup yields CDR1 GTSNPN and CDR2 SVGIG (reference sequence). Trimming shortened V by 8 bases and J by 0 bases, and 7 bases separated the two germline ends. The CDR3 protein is CALGANTGELFF. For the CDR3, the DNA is TGTGCCCTGGGAGCGAACACCGGGGAGCTGTTTTTT.